The 20 T cell receptor beta chains listed next were all sequenced from one sample in a study of vaccination and CD4 T cells after COVID-19. Their cognate antigens are unknown. Sequenced with the Oncomine TCR Beta short-read assay was DNA taken from cultured CD4+ T cells. One entry per CDR3 protein results from TCRdb running MiXCR on the PCR reads. The data contain fewer than 25,000 distinct CDR3 sequences, around 41% of them singletons. The treatment denotes: roughly 10-day PBMC culture with coronavirus spike peptide pools or control peptides (ViraFEST assay). The specimen was cultured CD4+ T cells from blood. These receptors originate from a human donor with COVID-19.

The chain employs TRBV20-1 and TRBJ1-4, with 7 bases fitting TRBD1. CDR1 is DFQATT and CDR2 is SNEGSKA in the germline V gene (reference sequence). V lost 6 bases, J lost 7 bases, and 11 bases stayed unmatched. CDR3 length: 14 residues. CDR3 region: CSALDRTLGEKLFF. CDR3 DNA sequence: TGCAGTGCCCTGGACAGGACACTGGGTGAAAAACTGTTTTTT.

The V and J genes are TRBV7-2 and TRBJ2-3; D is uncertain. Between the trimmed V and J ends, which lost 2 bases and 0 bases, there was a span of 15 bases. Germline V CDR1 and CDR2: SGHTA, FQGNSA. The CDR3 runs 17 residues. The CDR3 DNA is TGTGCCAGCAGCTTAATGGCAGCTAAACCTAGCACAGATACGCAGTATTTT. Translated, it gives CASSLMAAKPSTDTQYF.

The chain employs TRBV6-1 and TRBJ1-6; tentative D call: TRBD1 (5 bases). This CDR3 region has 17 residues. Germline-derived CDR1 and CDR2 are MNHNS and SASEGT. Trimming removed 9 bases at V and 0 bases at J, with 18 bases between. CDR3 DNA: TGTGCCAGTTACGGGACCGACCCGAGCTCCTATAATTCACCCCTCCACTTT. Protein sequence: CASYGTDPSSYNSPLHF.

CDR3 residues: CASMVGGSGNTIYF. For the CDR3, the DNA is TGTGCCAGCATGGTGGGGGGCTCTGGAAACACCATATATTTT. The chain uses TRBV11-2 and TRBJ1-3, with a tentative D call TRBD1 (5 bases). The CDR3 is 14 residues long. Between the trimmed V and J ends, which lost 7 bases and 0 bases, there was a span of 10 bases. Germline CDR1 and CDR2: SGHAT and FQNNGV.

J is TRBJ1-6 and V is TRBV7-9; no clear D gene. Germline V gives CDR1 SEHNR, CDR2 FQNEAQ (reference sequence). With 5 bases removed from V and 0 bases from J, the gap between germline ends came to 17 bases. There are 18 residues in the CDR3. The CDR3 sequence: CASSTSKAESSYNSPLHF. The CDR3 DNA reads TGTGCCAGCAGCACATCCAAGGCCGAAAGCTCCTATAATTCACCCCTCCACTTT.

This clonotype was found a few times. The V call is TRBV18, the J call TRBJ1-2, with D possibly TRBD1 on 5 matching bases. V gave up 2 bases and J gave up 1 base, with 8 bases separating them. The CDR3 spans 14 residues. CDR1 is KGHSH, CDR2 LQKENI, per germline. CDR3 nucleotide sequence: TGTGCCAGCTCACCAACGACAGTTAACTATGGCTACACCTTC. This gives the protein CASSPTTVNYGYTF.

The V and J genes are TRBV12-3 or TRBV12-4 and TRBJ1-4, with D maybe TRBD1 (6 bases). Trimming shortened V by 4 bases and J by 13 bases, and 22 bases separated the two germline ends. The CDR3 is made up of 15 amino acids. The CDR3 bases are TGTGCCAGCAGTTCAGCGGGTTGGGCAGGGGATGGACTGTTTTTT. This encodes CASSSAGWAGDGLFF.

As DNA, the CDR3 is TGTGCCAGCAGTGCTGAAAGGCCCGCAGGGAACTATGGCTACACCTTC. Its translation: CASSAERPAGNYGYTF. The J gene is TRBJ1-2, the V gene TRBV27; D is perhaps TRBD1 (5 bases). The V end lost 5 bases, the J end lost 2 bases, and 18 bases lay between the germline ends. This CDR3 region has 16 residues. CDR1 is MNHEY and CDR2 is SMNVEV in the germline V gene (reference sequence).

The chain is built from TRBV12-3 or TRBV12-4 and TRBJ1-1, with D maybe TRBD1 (6 bases). With 6 bases removed from V and 11 bases from J, the gap between germline ends came to 13 bases. There are 11 residues in the CDR3. The CDR3 protein is CASSSYRDAFF. For the CDR3, the DNA is TGTGCCAGCAGCTCATACAGGGACGCTTTCTTT.

Here the CDR3 reads CASSEGGARDTQYF. The CDR3 DNA sequence: TGTGCCAGCAGTGAAGGAGGCGCAAGGGATACGCAGTATTTT. This chain connects TRBV6-1 to TRBJ2-3; D gene ambiguous. The CDR3 is made up of 14 amino acids. CDR1 and CDR2 (germline): MNHNS, SASEGT. Trimming stripped 1 base from V and 6 bases from J, with 11 bases between.

The chain links TRBV27 to TRBJ2-7; D unclear. V lost 5 bases and J lost 3, with 14 bases in between. Germline V lookup: CDR1 MNHEY, CDR2 SMNVEV (reference sequence). The CDR3 covers 14 residues. The CDR3 DNA follows: TGTGCCAGCAGTCCAAGAACACGAAACTACGAGCAGTACTTC. Protein: CASSPRTRNYEQYF.

This clonotype was seen a handful of times. This chain connects TRBV19 to TRBJ1-2, with 11 bases that match TRBD1. From germline, CDR1 is LNHDA and CDR2 SQIVND (reference sequence). The J segment lost 4 bases and the V segment lost 3 bases, leaving 4 bases of the junction unmatched. This CDR3 is 15 amino acids long. In DNA, the CDR3 is TGTGCCAGTAGTATCCCGGGACAGGGGGTCTATGGCTACACCTTC. Its translation: CASSIPGQGVYGYTF.

The CDR3 nucleotides are TGTGCCATCAGCGGGTCTCTCTCTGGAAACACCATATATTTT. Translating gives CAISGSLSGNTIYF. V usage is TRBV10-3 and J usage is TRBJ1-3, with D hard to call. Trimming left V 6 bases short and J 0 bases short, with 9 bases between. CDR1 is ENHRY and CDR2 is SYGVKD in the germline V gene. CDR3 size: 14 residues.

This chain links TRBV20-1 with TRBJ2-1, with TRBD2 identical over 8 bases. This CDR3 is 14 amino acids long. Germline lookup yields CDR1 DFQATT and CDR2 SNEGSKA (reference sequence). J gave up 7 bases and V 7 bases, and 12 bases lay outside the gene matches. CDR3: CSVIAAGVGNEQFF. The CDR3, as DNA: TGCAGTGTCATTGCAGCGGGGGTAGGGAATGAGCAGTTCTTC.

This clonotype was recorded a few times. This sequence joins TRBV6-1 and TRBJ1-6; D unresolved. Trimming pared 0 bases from V and 13 bases from J, leaving 10 bases between. CDR1 and CDR2 (germline): MNHNS, SASEGT. The CDR3 has 13 amino acids. Written as DNA, the CDR3 is TGTGCCAGCAGTGAAGCGACCCTGTCTCCCCTCCACTTT. It yields the protein CASSEATLSPLHF.

This clonotype has a handful of counts. The chain combines TRBV11-2 with TRBJ1-2; unclear D gene. CDR1 and CDR2 from the germline V gene are SGHAT and FQNNGV. The CDR3 has 12 residues. Trimming left V 5 bases short and J 4 bases short, with 8 bases between. The CDR3 bases are TGTGCCAGCAGCACCCGGGGCTATGGCTACACCTTC. Amino acid sequence: CASSTRGYGYTF.

CDR3 nucleotide sequence: TGTGCCAGCAGTAAAGGGGGGTCAGGACCGGGATATGGCTACACCTTC. Its translation is CASSKGGSGPGYGYTF. This chain links TRBV6-1 with TRBJ1-2; maybe TRBD1 (6 bases). CDR3 length: 16 residues. Germline CDR1 and CDR2: MNHNS and SASEGT. Trimming took off 5 bases at V and 5 bases at J, with 21 bases between the two ends.

The gene calls are TRBV28 and TRBJ1-4, with D uncertain. CDR3 length: 15 residues. Between the trimmed V and J ends, which lost 3 bases and 8 bases, there was a span of 16 bases. Germline CDR1 and CDR2: MDHEN and SYDVKM. CDR3 DNA: TGTGCCAGCAGTTTGCCCGCGGGAACTCGGGAAAAACTGTTTTTT. Translated, it gives CASSLPAGTREKLFF.

Here the CDR3 DNA reads TGTGCCAGCAGCTACGACTTGGGCGAGCAGTTCTTC. Protein product: CASSYDLGEQFF. The chain uses TRBV7-8 and TRBJ2-1, with D hard to call. The V and J ends lost 4 bases and 10 bases respectively, with 11 bases between them. Per the germline V gene, CDR1 is SGHVS and CDR2 is FQNEAQ. The CDR3 sequence is 12 residues long.

The CDR3 reads CASSLTHTGQTYEQYF. The CDR3 coding sequence is TGTGCCAGCTCCCTTACGCATACGGGACAGACCTACGAGCAGTACTTC. This chain uses TRBV18 with TRBJ2-7, with TRBD1 matching over 7 bases. After removal of 6 bases from V and 2 bases from J, the junction contained 13 bases not matched to a gene. Germline V CDR1 and CDR2: KGHSH, LQKENI. CDR3 length: 16 residues.